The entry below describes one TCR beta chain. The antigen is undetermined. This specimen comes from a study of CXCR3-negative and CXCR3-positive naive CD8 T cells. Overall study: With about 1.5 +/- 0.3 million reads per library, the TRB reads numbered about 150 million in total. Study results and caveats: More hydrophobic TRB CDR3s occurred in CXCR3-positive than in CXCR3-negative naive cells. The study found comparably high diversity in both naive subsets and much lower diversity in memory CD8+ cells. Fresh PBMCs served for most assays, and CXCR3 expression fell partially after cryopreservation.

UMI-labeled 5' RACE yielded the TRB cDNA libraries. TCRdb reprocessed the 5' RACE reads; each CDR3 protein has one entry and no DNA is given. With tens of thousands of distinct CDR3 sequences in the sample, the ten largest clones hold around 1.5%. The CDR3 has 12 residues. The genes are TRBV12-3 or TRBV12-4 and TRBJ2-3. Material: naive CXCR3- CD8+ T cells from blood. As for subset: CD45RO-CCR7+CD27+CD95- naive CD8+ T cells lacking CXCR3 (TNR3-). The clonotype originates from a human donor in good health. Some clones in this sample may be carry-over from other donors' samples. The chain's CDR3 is CASSLGLNTQYF.